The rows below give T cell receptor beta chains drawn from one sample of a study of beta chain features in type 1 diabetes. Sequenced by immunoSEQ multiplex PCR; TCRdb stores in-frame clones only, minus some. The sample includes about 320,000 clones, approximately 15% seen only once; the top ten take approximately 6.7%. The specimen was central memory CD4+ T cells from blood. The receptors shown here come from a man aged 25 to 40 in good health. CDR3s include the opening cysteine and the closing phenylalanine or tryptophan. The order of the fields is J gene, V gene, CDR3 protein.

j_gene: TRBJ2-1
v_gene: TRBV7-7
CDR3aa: CASSLAPGSRFGEQFF

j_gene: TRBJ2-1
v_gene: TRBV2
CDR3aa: CASNIGREGRFF

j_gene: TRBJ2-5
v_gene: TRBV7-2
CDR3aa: CASSPETGAETQYF

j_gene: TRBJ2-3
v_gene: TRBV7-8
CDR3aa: CASSAFATRDFKSTDTQYF

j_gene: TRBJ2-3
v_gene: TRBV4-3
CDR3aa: CASSQRWDRVSDTQYF

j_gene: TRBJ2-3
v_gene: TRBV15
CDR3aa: CATSRETPGLGTDTQYF

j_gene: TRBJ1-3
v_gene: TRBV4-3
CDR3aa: CASSQDGPPGKQNTIYF

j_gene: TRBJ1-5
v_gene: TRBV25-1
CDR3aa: CASSAGTGGPSSNQPQHF

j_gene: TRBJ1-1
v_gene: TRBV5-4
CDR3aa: CASSRALTEAFF

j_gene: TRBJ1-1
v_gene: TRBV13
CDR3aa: CASSLVRGVNTEAFF

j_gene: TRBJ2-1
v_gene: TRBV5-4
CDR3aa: CASSSRAGDSYNEQFF

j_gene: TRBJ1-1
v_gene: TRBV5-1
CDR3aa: CASSLDRVTEAFF

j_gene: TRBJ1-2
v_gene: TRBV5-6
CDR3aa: CASTVGTEYGYTF

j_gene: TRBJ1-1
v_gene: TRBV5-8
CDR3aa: CASSNPGTSNTEAFF

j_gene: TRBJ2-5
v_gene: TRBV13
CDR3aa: CASRDTSGQETQYF

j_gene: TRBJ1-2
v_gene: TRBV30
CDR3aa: CAWSVIRGLGYGYTF

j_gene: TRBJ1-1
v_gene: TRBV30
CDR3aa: CAWSGYTEAFF

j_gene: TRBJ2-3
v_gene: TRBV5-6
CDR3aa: CASSSGLSSTDTQYF

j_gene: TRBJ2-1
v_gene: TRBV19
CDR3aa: CASSDRLGLALYNEQFF

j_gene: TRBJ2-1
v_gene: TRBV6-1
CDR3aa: CASSPSGRTDNEQFF

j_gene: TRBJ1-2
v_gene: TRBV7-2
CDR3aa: CASSPNTGQGLYGYTF

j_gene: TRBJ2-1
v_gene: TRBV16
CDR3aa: CASSPQGYNEQFF

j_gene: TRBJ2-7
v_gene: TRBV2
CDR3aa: CASCGTGLSEQYF

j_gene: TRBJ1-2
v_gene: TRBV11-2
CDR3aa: CASSLGRGLIYGYTF

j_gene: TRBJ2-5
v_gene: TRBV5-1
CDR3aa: CASSLDFGRQETQYF

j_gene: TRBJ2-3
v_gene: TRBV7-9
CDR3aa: CASSSEEGLTQYF

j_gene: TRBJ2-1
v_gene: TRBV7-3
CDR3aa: CASSLTSQGGEQFF

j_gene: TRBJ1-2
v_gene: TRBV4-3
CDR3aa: CASSQVRERGYTF

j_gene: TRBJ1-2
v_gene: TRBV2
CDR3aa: CASSIESGEGYTF

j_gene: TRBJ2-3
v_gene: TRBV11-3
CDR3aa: CASSLSETVQYF

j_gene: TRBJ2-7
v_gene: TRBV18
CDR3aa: CASSPDPAGGSGRSYEQYF

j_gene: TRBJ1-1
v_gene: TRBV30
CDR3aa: CAWSGGRGDTEAFF

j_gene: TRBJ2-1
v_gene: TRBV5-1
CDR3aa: CASEAGQGSYNEQFF

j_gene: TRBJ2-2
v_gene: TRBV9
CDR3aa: CASSVGSGLGSTGELFF

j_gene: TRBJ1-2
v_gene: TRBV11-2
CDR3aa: CASSLDSDIYYGYTF

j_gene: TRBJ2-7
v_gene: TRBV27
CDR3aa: CASSATGTDSYEQYF

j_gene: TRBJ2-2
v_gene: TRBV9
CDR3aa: CASSPGGNTGELFF

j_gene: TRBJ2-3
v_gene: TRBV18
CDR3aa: CASSPLRDTQYF

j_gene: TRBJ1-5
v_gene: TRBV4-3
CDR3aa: CASSRDRGYEPQHF

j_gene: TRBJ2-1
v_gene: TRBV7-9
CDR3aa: CASSPGTINEQFF

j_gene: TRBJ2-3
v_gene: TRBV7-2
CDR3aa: CASTLGGARVDTQYF

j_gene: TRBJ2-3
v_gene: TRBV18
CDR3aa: CASSPSRDSTDTQYF

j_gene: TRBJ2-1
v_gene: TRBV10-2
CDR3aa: CASSPSGRNNEQFF

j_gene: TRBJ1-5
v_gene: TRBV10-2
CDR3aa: CASSDLRADQPQHF

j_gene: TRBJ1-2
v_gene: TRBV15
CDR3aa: CATSRDRYGYTF